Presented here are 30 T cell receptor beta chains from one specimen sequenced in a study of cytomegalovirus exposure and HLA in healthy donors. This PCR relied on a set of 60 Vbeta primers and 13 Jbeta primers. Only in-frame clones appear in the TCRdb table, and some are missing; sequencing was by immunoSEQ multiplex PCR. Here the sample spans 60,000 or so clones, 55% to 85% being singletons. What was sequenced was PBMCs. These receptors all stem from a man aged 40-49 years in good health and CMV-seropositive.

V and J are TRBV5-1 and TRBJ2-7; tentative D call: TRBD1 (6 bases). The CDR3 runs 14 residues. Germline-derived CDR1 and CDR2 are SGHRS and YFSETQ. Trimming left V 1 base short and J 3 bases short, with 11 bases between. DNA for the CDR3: TGCGCCAGCAGCTTGTCACAACAGGGCTACGAGCAGTACTTC. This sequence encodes CASSLSQQGYEQYF.

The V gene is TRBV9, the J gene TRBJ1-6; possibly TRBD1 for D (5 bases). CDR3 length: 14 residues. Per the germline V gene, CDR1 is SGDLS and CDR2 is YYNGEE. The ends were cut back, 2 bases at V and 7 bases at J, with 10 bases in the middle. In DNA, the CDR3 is TGTGCCAGCAGCGTCAGGGTGGGGAATTCACCCCTCCACTTT. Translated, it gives CASSVRVGNSPLHF.

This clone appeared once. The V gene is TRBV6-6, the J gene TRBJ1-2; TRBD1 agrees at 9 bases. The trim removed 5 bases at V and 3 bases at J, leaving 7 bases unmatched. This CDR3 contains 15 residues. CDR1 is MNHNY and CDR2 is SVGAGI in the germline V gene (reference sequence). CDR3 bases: TGTGCCAGCAGTCCCGGGACAGGGAAGGACTATGGCTACACCTTC. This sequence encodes CASSPGTGKDYGYTF.

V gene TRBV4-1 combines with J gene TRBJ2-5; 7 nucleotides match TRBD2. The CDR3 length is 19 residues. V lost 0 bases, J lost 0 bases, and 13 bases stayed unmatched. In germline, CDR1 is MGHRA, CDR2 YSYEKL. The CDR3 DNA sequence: TGCGCCAGCAGCCAAGATCTAGGTAGCGGGTTTAATTACCAAGAGACCCAGTACTTC. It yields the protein CASSQDLGSGFNYQETQYF.

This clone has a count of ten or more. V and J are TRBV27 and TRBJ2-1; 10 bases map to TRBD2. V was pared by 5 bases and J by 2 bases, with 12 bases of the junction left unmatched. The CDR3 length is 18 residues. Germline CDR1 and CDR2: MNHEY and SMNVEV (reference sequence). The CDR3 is CASSPGLAALKPYNEQFF. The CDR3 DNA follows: TGTGCCAGCAGTCCAGGACTAGCGGCTCTTAAACCCTACAATGAGCAGTTCTTC.

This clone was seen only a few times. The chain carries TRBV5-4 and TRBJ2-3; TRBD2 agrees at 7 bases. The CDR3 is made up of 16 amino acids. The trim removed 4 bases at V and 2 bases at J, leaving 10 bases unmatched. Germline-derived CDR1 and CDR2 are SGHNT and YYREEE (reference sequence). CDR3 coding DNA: TGTGCCAGCAGCGGGGGAGGGCGGGAGTACACAGATACGCAGTATTTT. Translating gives CASSGGGREYTDTQYF.

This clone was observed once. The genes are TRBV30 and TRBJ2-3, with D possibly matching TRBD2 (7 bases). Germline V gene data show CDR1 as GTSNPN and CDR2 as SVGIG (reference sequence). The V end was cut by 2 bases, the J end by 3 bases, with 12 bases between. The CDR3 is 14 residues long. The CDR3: CAWSPGGMTDTQYF. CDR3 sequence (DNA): TGTGCCTGGAGTCCGGGGGGCATGACAGATACGCAGTATTTT.

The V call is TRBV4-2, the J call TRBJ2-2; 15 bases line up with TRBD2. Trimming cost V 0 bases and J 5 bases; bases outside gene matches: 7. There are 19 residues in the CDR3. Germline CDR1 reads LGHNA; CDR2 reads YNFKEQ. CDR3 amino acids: CASSQEGTGLAGGTGELFF. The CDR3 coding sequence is TGTGCCAGCAGCCAAGAAGGGACGGGACTAGCGGGGGGTACCGGGGAGCTGTTTTTT.

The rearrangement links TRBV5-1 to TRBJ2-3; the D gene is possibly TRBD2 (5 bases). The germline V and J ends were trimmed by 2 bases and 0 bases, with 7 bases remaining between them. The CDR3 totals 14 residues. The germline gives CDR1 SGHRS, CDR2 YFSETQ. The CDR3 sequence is CASSFTRSTDTQYF. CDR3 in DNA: TGCGCCAGCAGCTTCACTAGGAGCACAGATACGCAGTATTTT. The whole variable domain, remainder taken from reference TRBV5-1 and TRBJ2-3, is KAGVTQTPRYLIKTRGQQVTLSCSPISGHRSVSWYQQTPGQGLQFLFEYFSETQRNKGNFPGRFSGRQFSNSRSEMNVSTLELGDSALYLCASSFTRSTDTQYFGPGTRLTVL.

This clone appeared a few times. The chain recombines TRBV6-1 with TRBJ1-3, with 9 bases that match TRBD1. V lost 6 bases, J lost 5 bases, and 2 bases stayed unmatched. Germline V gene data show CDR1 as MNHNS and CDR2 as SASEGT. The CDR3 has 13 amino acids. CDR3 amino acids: CASRTGGRNTIYF. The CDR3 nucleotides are TGTGCCAGCAGAACAGGGGGCCGAAACACCATATATTTT.

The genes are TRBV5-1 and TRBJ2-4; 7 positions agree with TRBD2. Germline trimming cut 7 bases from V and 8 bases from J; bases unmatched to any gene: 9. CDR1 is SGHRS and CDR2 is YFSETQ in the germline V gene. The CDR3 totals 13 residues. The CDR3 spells CASREEVADIQYF. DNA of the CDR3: TGCGCCAGCCGGGAGGAGGTGGCAGACATTCAGTACTTC.

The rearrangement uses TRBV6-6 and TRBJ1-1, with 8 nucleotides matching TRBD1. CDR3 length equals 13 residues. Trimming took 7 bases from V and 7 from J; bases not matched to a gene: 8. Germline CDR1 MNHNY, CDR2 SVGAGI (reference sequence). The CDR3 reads CASNHRGDGEAFF. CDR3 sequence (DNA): TGTGCCAGCAATCACAGGGGGGACGGTGAAGCTTTCTTT.

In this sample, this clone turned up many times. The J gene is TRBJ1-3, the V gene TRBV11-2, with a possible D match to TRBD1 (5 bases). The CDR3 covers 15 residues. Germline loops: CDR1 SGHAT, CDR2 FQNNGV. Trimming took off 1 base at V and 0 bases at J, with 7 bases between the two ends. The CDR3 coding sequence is TGTGCCAGCAGCTTAGGACAGTTCTCTGGAAACACCATATATTTT. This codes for CASSLGQFSGNTIYF. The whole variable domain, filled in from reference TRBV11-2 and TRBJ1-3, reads EAGVAQSPRYKIIEKRQSVAFWCNPISGHATLYWYQQILGQGPKLLIQFQNNGVVDDSQLPKDRFSAERLKGVDSTLKIQPAKLEDSAVYLCASSLGQFSGNTIYFGEGSWLTVV.

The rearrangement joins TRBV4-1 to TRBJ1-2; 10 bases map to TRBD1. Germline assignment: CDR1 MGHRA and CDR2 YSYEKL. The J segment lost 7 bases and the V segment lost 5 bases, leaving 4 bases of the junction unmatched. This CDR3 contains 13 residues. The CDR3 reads CASSDRGQGGYTF. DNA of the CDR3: TGCGCCAGCAGCGACAGGGGGCAAGGTGGCTACACCTTC.

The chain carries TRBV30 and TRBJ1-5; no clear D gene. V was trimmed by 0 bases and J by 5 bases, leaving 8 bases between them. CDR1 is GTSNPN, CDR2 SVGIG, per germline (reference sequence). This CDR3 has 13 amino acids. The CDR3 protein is CAWSVEGHQPQHF. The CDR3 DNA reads TGTGCCTGGAGTGTGGAGGGCCATCAGCCCCAGCATTTT.

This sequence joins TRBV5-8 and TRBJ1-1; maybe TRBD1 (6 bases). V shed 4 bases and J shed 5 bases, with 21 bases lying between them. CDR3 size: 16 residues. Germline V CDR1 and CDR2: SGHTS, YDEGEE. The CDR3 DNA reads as TGTGCCAGCAGCCCCTTTTCGGGGGGCGAAGGTACTGAAGCTTTCTTT. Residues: CASSPFSGGEGTEAFF.

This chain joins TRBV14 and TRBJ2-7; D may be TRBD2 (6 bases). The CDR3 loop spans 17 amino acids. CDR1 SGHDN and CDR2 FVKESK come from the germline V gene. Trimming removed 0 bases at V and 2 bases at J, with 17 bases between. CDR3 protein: CASSQDHAGIWPYEQYF. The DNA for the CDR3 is TGTGCCAGCAGCCAAGACCATGCGGGGATTTGGCCCTACGAGCAGTACTTC.

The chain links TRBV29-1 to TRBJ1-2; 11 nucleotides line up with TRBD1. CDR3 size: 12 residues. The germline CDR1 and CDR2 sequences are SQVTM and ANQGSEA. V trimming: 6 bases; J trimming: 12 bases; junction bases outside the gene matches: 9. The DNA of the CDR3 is TGCAGCGTCCAAGGACAGGGGGCGACCCACACCTTC. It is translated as CSVQGQGATHTF.

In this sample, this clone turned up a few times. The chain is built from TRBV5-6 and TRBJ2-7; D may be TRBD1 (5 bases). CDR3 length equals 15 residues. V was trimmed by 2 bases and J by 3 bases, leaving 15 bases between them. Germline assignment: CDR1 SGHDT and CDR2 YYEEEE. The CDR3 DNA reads TGTGCCAGCAGCTTTAAGGGGTCCCCATTCTACGAGCAGTACTTC. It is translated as CASSFKGSPFYEQYF.

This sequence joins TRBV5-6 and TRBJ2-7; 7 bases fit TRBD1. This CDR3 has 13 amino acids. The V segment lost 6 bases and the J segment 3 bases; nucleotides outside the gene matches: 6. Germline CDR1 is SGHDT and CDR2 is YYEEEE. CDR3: CASTPGQNYEQYF. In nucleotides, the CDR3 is TGTGCCAGCACCCCGGGACAGAACTACGAGCAGTACTTC. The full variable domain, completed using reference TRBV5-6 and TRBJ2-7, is DAGVTQSPTHLIKTRGQQVTLRCSPKSGHDTVSWYQQALGQGPQFIFQYYEEEERQRGNFPDRFSGHQFPNYSSELNVNALLLGDSALYLCASTPGQNYEQYFGPGTRLTVT.

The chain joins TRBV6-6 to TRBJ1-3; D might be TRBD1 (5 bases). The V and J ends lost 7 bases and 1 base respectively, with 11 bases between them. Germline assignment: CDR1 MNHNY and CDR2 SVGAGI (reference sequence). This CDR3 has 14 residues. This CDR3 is CASTYKGSGNTIYF. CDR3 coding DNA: TGTGCCAGCACCTACAAGGGGTCTGGAAACACCATATATTTT.

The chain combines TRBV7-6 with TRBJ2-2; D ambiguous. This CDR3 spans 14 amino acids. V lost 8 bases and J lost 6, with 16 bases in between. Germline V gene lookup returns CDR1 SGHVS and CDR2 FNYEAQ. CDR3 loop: CASGPQVAPGELFF. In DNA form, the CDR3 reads TGTGCCAGCGGCCCTCAGGTCGCCCCCGGGGAGCTGTTTTTT.

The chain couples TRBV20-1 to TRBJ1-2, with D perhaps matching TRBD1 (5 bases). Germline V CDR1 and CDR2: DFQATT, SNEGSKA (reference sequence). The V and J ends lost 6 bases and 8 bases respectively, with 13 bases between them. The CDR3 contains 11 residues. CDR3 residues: CSAGGVRGYTF. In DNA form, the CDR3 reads TGCAGTGCGGGGGGGGTACGGGGCTACACCTTC.

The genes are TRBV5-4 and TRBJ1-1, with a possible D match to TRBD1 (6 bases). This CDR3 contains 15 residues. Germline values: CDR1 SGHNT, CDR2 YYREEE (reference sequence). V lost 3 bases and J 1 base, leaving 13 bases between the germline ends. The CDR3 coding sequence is TGTGCCAGCAGCTCTCAGGGGAGGGGGAACACTGAAGCTTTCTTT. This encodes CASSSQGRGNTEAFF.

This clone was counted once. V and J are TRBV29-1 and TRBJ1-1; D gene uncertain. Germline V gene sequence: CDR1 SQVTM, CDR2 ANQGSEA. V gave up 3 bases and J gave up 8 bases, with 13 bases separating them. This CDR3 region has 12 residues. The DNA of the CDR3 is TGCAGCGTTGACAAGAGGGCCGGAGAAGCTTTCTTT. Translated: CSVDKRAGEAFF.

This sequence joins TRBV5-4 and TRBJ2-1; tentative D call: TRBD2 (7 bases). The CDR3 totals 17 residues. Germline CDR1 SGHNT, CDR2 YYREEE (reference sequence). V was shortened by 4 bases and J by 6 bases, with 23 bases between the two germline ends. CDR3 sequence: CASSPGRGALLPNEQFF. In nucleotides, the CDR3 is TGTGCCAGCAGCCCAGGGAGGGGGGCCTTACTCCCCAATGAGCAGTTCTTC.

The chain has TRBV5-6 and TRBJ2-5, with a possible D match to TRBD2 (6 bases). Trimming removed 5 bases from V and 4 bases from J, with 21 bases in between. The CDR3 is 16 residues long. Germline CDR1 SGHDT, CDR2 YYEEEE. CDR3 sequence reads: CASSLRGSSGLETQYF. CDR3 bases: TGTGCCAGCAGTTTACGGGGGTCCTCGGGCTTAGAGACCCAGTACTTC.

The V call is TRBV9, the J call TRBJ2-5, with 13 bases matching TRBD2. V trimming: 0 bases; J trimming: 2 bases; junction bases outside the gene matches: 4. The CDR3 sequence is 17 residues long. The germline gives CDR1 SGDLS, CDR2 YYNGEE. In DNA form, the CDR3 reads TGTGCCAGCAGCGTAGGACTAGCGGGGGGATTTCAAGAGACCCAGTACTTC. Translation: CASSVGLAGGFQETQYF.

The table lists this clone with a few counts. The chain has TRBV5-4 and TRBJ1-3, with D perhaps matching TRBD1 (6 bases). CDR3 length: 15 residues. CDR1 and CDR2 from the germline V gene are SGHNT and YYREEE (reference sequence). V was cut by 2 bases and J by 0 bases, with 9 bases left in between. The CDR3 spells CASSFSGVSGNTIYF. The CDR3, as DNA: TGTGCCAGCAGCTTCTCAGGGGTCTCTGGAAACACCATATATTTT.

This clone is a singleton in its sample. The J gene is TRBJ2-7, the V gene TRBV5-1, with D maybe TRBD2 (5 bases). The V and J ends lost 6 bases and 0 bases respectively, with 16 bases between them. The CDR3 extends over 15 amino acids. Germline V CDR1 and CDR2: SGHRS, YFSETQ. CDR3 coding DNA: TGCGCCAGCACGTACAGCGGAGCAAGCTCCTACGAGCAGTACTTC. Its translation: CASTYSGASSYEQYF.